This T cell receptor beta chain originates from a study of shared T cell receptors in the human thymus. V was shortened by 5 bases and J by 1 base, with 9 bases between the two germline ends. Germline CDR1 MNHEY, CDR2 SVGAGI. The length of the CDR3 is 14 residues. The data were produced by immunoSEQ multiplex PCR, yet TCRdb's version contains in-frame clones alone and is incomplete. The repertoire holds some 660,000 clones, with about 90% as singletons. The data also belong to a second study, concerning human thymus T cells. That paper adds: The source of the thymus tissue was resections taken during corrective heart surgery.

The rearrangement joins TRBV6-5 to TRBJ2-1; D is possibly TRBD1 (5 bases). The TCR sequence derives from a boy in the first two years of life with a congenital heart defect. The sample taken for sequencing was thymocytes. The CDR3 nucleotides read TGTGCCAGCAGTCGGGCAGGGTCCTACAATGAGCAGTTCTTC. It encodes CASSRAGSYNEQFF.